This T cell receptor beta chain is from a study of blood T cell repertoires in COVID-19. In the study overall: The United States, Italy and Spain supplied acute and convalescent COVID-19 samples. PBMCs, B-cell-depleted T cells, or T cells were the source of the cDNA or gDNA that made up the material.

The CDR3 has 15 residues. V shed 10 bases, J shed 5 bases, and the junction held 15 bases outside the gene matches. The germline V gene has CDR1 MNHEY and CDR2 SVGAGI. Method: immunoSEQ multiplex PCR; TCRdb's copy keeps in-frame clones and lacks some. This sample yields 120,000 to 150,000 clones, of which 80% to 90% are seen a single time; 0.8% to 0.95% belongs to the top ten. V is TRBV6-5 and J is TRBJ1-2; 8 bases agree with TRBD1. Specimen: peripheral blood. This receptor was taken from a woman aged 50 to 65 with acute or convalescent COVID-19. The CDR3 bases are TGTGCCACCCGGGGGCAGGGGGCGCGTCTGTATGGCTACACCTTC. Translated: CATRGQGARLYGYTF.